This T cell receptor (beta chain) derives from a study of blood T cell repertoires in COVID-19. TCRdb's table, derived via immunoSEQ multiplex PCR, lists solely in-frame clones and lacks some. The sample lists some 270,000 clones; about 89% were seen once. The CDR3 covers 13 residues. V was trimmed by 3 bases and J by 10 bases, leaving 10 bases between them. Germline lookup yields CDR1 MNHEY and CDR2 SMNVEV (reference sequence). The TCR sequence derives from a middle-aged man with active or convalescent COVID-19. V and J are TRBV27 and TRBJ1-6; D not certain. Sequencing was performed on peripheral blood. The CDR3 sequence: CASSLREISPLHF. The CDR3 DNA sequence: TGTGCCAGCAGTTTGCGGGAAATCTCACCCCTCCACTTT.